One and the same sample provided the 8 T cell receptor beta chains below, sequenced in a study of shared clonotypes between healthy human individuals. Measured with immunoSEQ multiplex PCR; TCRdb has only the in-frame clones, and not every one. The table lists about 2.4 million clones, approximately 94% of them singletons, with under 0.15% in the top ten. The specimen was naive CD4+ T cells sorted from blood. Described subset: CD45RA+ positively selected. The receptors come from a man between 18 and 29 years old in good health.

The chain uses TRBV6-5 and TRBJ2-7; D uncertain. Germline-derived CDR1 and CDR2 are MNHEY and SVGAGI. The V and J ends lost 10 bases and 2 bases respectively, with 15 bases between them. The CDR3 is 13 amino acids. CDR3 sequence (DNA): TGTGCCACCCAGCAGATCGTAACCTACGAGCAGTACTTC. This gives the protein CATQQIVTYEQYF.

This chain uses TRBV10-3 with TRBJ2-3, with TRBD2 matching over 9 bases. Germline CDR1 and CDR2: ENHRY and SYGVKD. The CDR3 length is 15 residues. The trim removed 8 bases at V and 6 bases at J, leaving 12 bases unmatched. CDR3 nucleotide sequence: TGTGCCATCGGTAGCGGGAGTTCGGAGGGGGATACGCAGTATTTT. This sequence encodes CAIGSGSSEGDTQYF.

The V gene is TRBV6-5, the J gene TRBJ2-1, with 9 bases lining up with TRBD2. The length of the CDR3 is 11 residues. The V segment lost 9 bases and the J segment 15 bases; nucleotides outside the gene matches: 9. Germline V gives CDR1 MNHEY, CDR2 SVGAGI. The CDR3 sequence is CASSQREVVFF. The CDR3 DNA is TGTGCCAGTTCTCAGCGGGAGGTGGTGTTCTTC.

This clone has only a few counts. This chain joins TRBV6-1 and TRBJ1-2; D remains unclear. The CDR3 length is 13 residues. V was shortened by 2 bases and J by 4 bases, with 8 bases between the two germline ends. Germline loops: CDR1 MNHNS, CDR2 SASEGT. The DNA of the CDR3 is TGTGCCAGCAGTGAATCACCCTCCTATGGCTACACCTTC. Residues: CASSESPSYGYTF.

The gene calls are TRBV11-1 and TRBJ2-3; TRBD2 aligns across 8 bases. In germline, CDR1 is SGHAT, CDR2 FQDESV (reference sequence). V trimming: 4 bases; J trimming: 4 bases; junction bases outside the gene matches: 7. CDR3 length: 15 amino acids. The CDR3 loop is CASSSLAGKSDTQYF. CDR3 nucleotide sequence: TGTGCCAGCAGCTCCTTAGCGGGGAAATCAGATACGCAGTATTTT.

This chain links TRBV5-1 with TRBJ1-2, with TRBD1 matching over 7 bases. The trim removed 4 bases at V and 7 bases at J, leaving 7 bases unmatched. Looked up from germline, CDR1 is SGHRS and CDR2 is YFSETQ. The CDR3 is 13 residues long. For the CDR3, the DNA is TGCGCCAGCAGCCCACCAGGGGGTTTTGGCTACACCTTC. Residues: CASSPPGGFGYTF.

This chain uses TRBV19 with TRBJ2-7; a possible D gene is TRBD1 (6 bases). The CDR3 length is 15 residues. Germline lookup yields CDR1 LNHDA and CDR2 SQIVND (reference sequence). Trimming took 3 bases from V and 4 from J, leaving 16 bases between them. The CDR3 is CASSIEQGIGYEQYF. The CDR3 DNA follows: TGTGCCAGTAGTATCGAACAGGGAATTGGATACGAGCAGTACTTC.

This clone appeared a single time. The genes are TRBV30 and TRBJ2-7, with D possibly matching TRBD1 (6 bases). The V end was cut by 1 base, the J end by 0 bases, with 13 bases between. CDR1 and CDR2 (germline): GTSNPN, SVGIG (reference sequence). This CDR3 comprises 15 residues. As DNA, the CDR3 is TGTGCCTGGAGTGCAGGGGTCTCAAGCTCCTACGAGCAGTACTTC. Amino acid sequence: CAWSAGVSSSYEQYF.